One sample yielded the 27 T cell receptor beta chains listed below, sequenced in a study of cytomegalovirus exposure and HLA in healthy donors. PCR amplification relied on 60 Vbeta primers (plus 13 Jbeta primers). Assay used: immunoSEQ multiplex PCR; TCRdb lists only in-frame clones, some missing. The repertoire holds some 97,000 clones, with approximately 70% as singletons. The source material was PBMCs. All receptors come from a young woman in good health and CMV-seropositive.

The CDR3 here is CASSMGSSGIDEQFF. DNA for the CDR3: TGTGCCAGTAGTATGGGGTCTAGCGGGATCGATGAGCAGTTCTTC. This sequence joins TRBV19 and TRBJ2-1, with 9 bases that match TRBD2. In germline, CDR1 is LNHDA, CDR2 SQIVND (reference sequence). V lost 3 bases and J lost 8; bases outside the gene matches: 8. This CDR3 comprises 15 residues.

This clone has more than one count but fewer than ten. Additional DNA sequences in this sample encode the identical CDR3. The gene calls are TRBV5-6 and TRBJ2-3; 14 bases agree with TRBD2. Germline assignment: CDR1 SGHDT and CDR2 YYEEEE. Losses at the gene ends were 4 bases for V and 1 base for J; bases not matched to a gene: 2. CDR3 size: 16 residues. CDR3 nucleotide sequence: TGTGCCAGCAGCGGACTAGCGGGGGGCGGCACAGATACGCAGTATTTT. This sequence encodes CASSGLAGGGTDTQYF.

J is TRBJ2-7 and V is TRBV7-2, with 7 nucleotides matching TRBD2. Germline values: CDR1 SGHTA, CDR2 FQGNSA. This CDR3 contains 14 residues. The V and J ends lost 5 bases and 6 bases, in that order; junction bases with no gene match: 10. As DNA, the CDR3 is TGTGCCAGCAGCGGTAGCGGGTACCCCGGCGAGCAGTACTTC. The encoded protein is CASSGSGYPGEQYF.

For this clone: The same CDR3 arises from other DNA sequences in this sample as well. This chain uses TRBV18 with TRBJ2-5; D may be TRBD2 (6 bases). Germline CDR1 KGHSH, CDR2 LQKENI. Deletions cut 0 bases from V and 5 bases from J, with 10 bases between. This CDR3 has 14 amino acids. The CDR3 nucleotides read TGTGCCAGCTCACCACCTAGCGGTCAGGAGACCCAGTACTTC. Protein: CASSPPSGQETQYF.

The chain links TRBV4-3 to TRBJ2-1; 7 nucleotides agree with TRBD2. The CDR3 is 16 residues long. Germline V CDR1 and CDR2: LGHNA, YSLEER. The ends lost 4 bases at V and 0 bases at J; junction bases unmatched: 6. The CDR3 bases are TGCGCCAGCAGCCTAGCGGGTTCGAGCTCCTACAATGAGCAGTTCTTC. Translated, it gives CASSLAGSSSYNEQFF.

The chain links TRBV28 to TRBJ2-2, with TRBD2 identical over 13 bases. Germline V gene sequence: CDR1 MDHEN, CDR2 SYDVKM. The CDR3 sequence is 18 residues long. Trimming took 2 bases from V and 0 from J; bases not matched to a gene: 3. The CDR3 protein is CASSLGTSGTANTGELFF. The CDR3 DNA reads TGTGCCAGCAGTTTAGGGACTAGCGGGACCGCGAACACCGGGGAGCTGTTTTTT.

The chain links TRBV6-4 to TRBJ1-1; D remains ambiguous. Germline V gene lookup returns CDR1 MRHNA and CDR2 SNTAGT. V was clipped by 3 bases and J by 4 bases, with 12 bases between them. The CDR3 runs to 14 residues. DNA for the CDR3: TGTGCCAGCAGTGAAAGGGAGGCGGGCACTGAAGCTTTCTTT. Its protein is CASSEREAGTEAFF.

The chain joins TRBV6-5 to TRBJ2-1; 10 bases agree with TRBD1. The CDR3 is made up of 15 amino acids. With V trimmed by 4 bases and J by 4 bases, 4 bases remained unmatched. Per germline, CDR1 MNHEY and CDR2 SVGAGI. The CDR3 region is CASSSGTGEYNEQFF. The CDR3 DNA reads TGTGCCAGCAGTTCCGGGACAGGGGAATACAATGAGCAGTTCTTC.

This chain joins TRBV6-4 and TRBJ2-7; 11 bases match TRBD1. J was trimmed by 0 bases and V by 4 bases; bases with no gene match: 2. The CDR3 length is 15 residues. Germline V CDR1 and CDR2: MRHNA, SNTAGT. CDR3 loop: CASSAGTGGSYEQYF. CDR3 in DNA: TGTGCCAGCAGTGCCGGGACAGGGGGCTCCTACGAGCAGTACTTC.

V and J are TRBV30 and TRBJ2-5, with TRBD2 matching over 8 bases. Germline V gene data show CDR1 as GTSNPN and CDR2 as SVGIG (reference sequence). The CDR3 covers 13 residues. The CDR3 DNA reads as TGTGCTTTGTCCGTCGGGGGGGGAGAGACCCAGTACTTC. It translates to CALSVGGGETQYF.

The chain is built from TRBV11-2 and TRBJ2-1; D is possibly TRBD2 (6 bases). The CDR3 has 15 amino acids. V gave up 5 bases and J gave up 0 bases, with 11 bases separating them. From germline, CDR1 is SGHAT and CDR2 FQNNGV. The CDR3 DNA sequence: TGTGCCAGCAGCCCTGACGGGAGCTCCTACAATGAGCAGTTCTTC. The encoded protein is CASSPDGSSYNEQFF. Full variable domain (rest looked up from reference TRBV11-2 and TRBJ2-1): EAGVAQSPRYKIIEKRQSVAFWCNPISGHATLYWYQQILGQGPKLLIQFQNNGVVDDSQLPKDRFSAERLKGVDSTLKIQPAKLEDSAVYLCASSPDGSSYNEQFFGPGTRLTVL.

This clone came up once. CDR3 in amino acids: CASSPAGIGEQYF. The CDR3 nucleotides read TGTGCCAGCAGCCCTGCGGGGATCGGCGAGCAGTACTTC. The genes are TRBV9 and TRBJ2-7, with D perhaps TRBD2 (6 bases). The CDR3 contains 13 residues. V lost 4 bases and J 6 bases, leaving 14 bases between the germline ends. The germline gives CDR1 SGDLS, CDR2 YYNGEE. Looking up the rest from reference TRBV9 and TRBJ2-7 gives the full variable domain: DSGVTQTPKHLITATGQRVTLRCSPRSGDLSVYWYQQSLDQGLQFLIQYYNGEERAKGNILERFSAQQFPDLHSELNLSSLELGDSALYFCASSPAGIGEQYFGPGTRLTVT.

This chain connects TRBV29-1 to TRBJ1-2; D remains unclear. Germline V lookup: CDR1 SQVTM, CDR2 ANQGSEA. V was clipped by 2 bases and J by 3 bases, with 10 bases between them. The CDR3 consists of 13 residues. This CDR3 reads CSVEPFSDYGYTF. CDR3 DNA sequence: TGCAGCGTTGAACCGTTTTCGGACTATGGCTACACCTTC. Variable domain in full (rest from reference TRBV29-1 and TRBJ1-2): SAVISQKPSRDICQRGTSLTIQCQVDSQVTMMFWYRQQPGQSLTLIATANQGSEATYESGFVIDKFPISRPNLTFSTLTVSNMSPEDSSIYLCSVEPFSDYGYTFGSGTRLTVV.

The chain couples TRBV18 to TRBJ2-1; no reliable D call. V shed 3 bases and J shed 5 bases, with 11 bases lying between them. Per germline, CDR1 KGHSH and CDR2 LQKENI. The CDR3 is 14 amino acids. CDR3 in DNA: TGTGCCAGCTCACCGTCTGTGGCCAACAATGAGCAGTTCTTC. This sequence encodes CASSPSVANNEQFF.

This clone was counted a single time. The genes are TRBV2 and TRBJ1-4, with 10 bases that match TRBD1. Trimming cost V 8 bases and J 7 bases; bases outside gene matches: 7. Germline V gene data show CDR1 as SNHLY and CDR2 as FYNNEI. The CDR3 spans 14 residues. CDR3 nucleotides: TGTGCCAGCGGGCGGGACAGGGGTAGTGAAAAACTGTTTTTT. Translated, it gives CASGRDRGSEKLFF. The entire variable domain, with the rest obtained from reference TRBV2 and TRBJ1-4, is as follows: EPEVTQTPSHQVTQMGQEVILRCVPISNHLYFYWYRQILGQKVEFLVSFYNNEISEKSEIFDDQFSVERPDGSNFTLKIRSTKLEDSAMYFCASGRDRGSEKLFFGSGTQLSVL.

V and J are TRBV2 and TRBJ2-3, with D tentatively TRBD2 (5 bases). The germline V gene encodes CDR1 SNHLY and CDR2 FYNNEI. The CDR3 covers 13 residues. V lost 7 bases, J lost 8 bases, and 16 bases lay in between. The CDR3 spells CASKEVPRGTQYF. CDR3 bases: TGTGCCAGCAAGGAGGTACCCCGGGGTACGCAGTATTTT.

The rearrangement joins TRBV19 to TRBJ2-7, with D perhaps matching TRBD1 (6 bases). Trimming pared 2 bases from V and 4 bases from J, leaving 12 bases between. Germline V lookup: CDR1 LNHDA, CDR2 SQIVND (reference sequence). CDR3 size: 14 residues. The CDR3 here is CASSIKGTQYEQYF. Written as DNA, the CDR3 is TGTGCCAGTAGTATAAAGGGGACACAGTACGAGCAGTACTTC.

The rearrangement uses TRBV30 and TRBJ2-1, with 14 bases that match TRBD2. The CDR3 is made up of 14 amino acids. J was trimmed by 6 bases and V by 5 bases; bases with no gene match: 3. In germline, CDR1 is GTSNPN, CDR2 SVGIG (reference sequence). The CDR3 sequence: CAWAGTSGSNEQFF. CDR3 coding DNA: TGTGCCTGGGCGGGGACTAGCGGGAGCAATGAGCAGTTCTTC.

J is TRBJ1-1 and V is TRBV9; 7 bases map to TRBD1. Losses at the gene ends were 0 bases for V and 0 bases for J; bases not matched to a gene: 8. This CDR3 has 17 residues. Per germline, CDR1 SGDLS and CDR2 YYNGEE. CDR3 sequence reads: CASSVGPGTELNTEAFF. In DNA, the CDR3 is TGTGCCAGCAGCGTAGGCCCCGGGACAGAACTGAACACTGAAGCTTTCTTT.

V usage is TRBV19 and J usage is TRBJ1-4; perhaps TRBD1 as D (5 bases). CDR3 length: 13 residues. V was pared by 7 bases and J by 8 bases, with 14 bases between. Per the germline V gene, CDR1 is LNHDA and CDR2 is SQIVND (reference sequence). CDR3 protein: CASTGQGGEKLFF. CDR3 in DNA: TGTGCCAGTACTGGGCAGGGTGGGGAAAAACTGTTTTTT.

The V call is TRBV27, the J call TRBJ2-7; TRBD2 matches 12 bases. Looked up from germline, CDR1 is MNHEY and CDR2 is SMNVEV (reference sequence). The CDR3 extends over 15 amino acids. Germline trimming cut 0 bases from V and 4 bases from J; bases unmatched to any gene: 1. The CDR3 DNA reads as TGTGCCAGCAGTTTATCTGGACTAGCGGGATACGAGCAGTACTTC. Protein: CASSLSGLAGYEQYF.

The rearrangement links TRBV28 to TRBJ2-1, with a tentative D call TRBD1 (5 bases). CDR3 size: 12 residues. The V end lost 6 bases, the J end lost 7 bases, and 10 bases lay between the germline ends. Germline V CDR1 and CDR2: MDHEN, SYDVKM. The CDR3 sequence: CASSFSGNEQFF. CDR3 coding DNA: TGTGCCAGCAGCTTCTCAGGGAATGAGCAGTTCTTC.

The rearrangement uses TRBV6-4 and TRBJ1-2; D perhaps matches TRBD1 (5 bases). The CDR3 consists of 16 residues. Deletions cut 8 bases from V and 1 base from J, with 20 bases between. Per the germline V gene, CDR1 is MRHNA and CDR2 is SNTAGT. CDR3 in amino acids: CASPLAGQAINYGYTF. CDR3 coding DNA: TGTGCCAGCCCCCTGGCGGGGCAGGCTATTAACTATGGCTACACCTTC.

This rearrangement joins TRBV19 to TRBJ1-1; D gene unclear. The length of the CDR3 is 14 residues. Germline values: CDR1 LNHDA, CDR2 SQIVND (reference sequence). V lost 3 bases and J 7 bases, leaving 15 bases between the germline ends. The DNA of the CDR3 is TGTGCCAGTAGTATGGCCGGCAGTAGACATGAAGCTTTCTTT. It is translated as CASSMAGSRHEAFF.

The count of this clone is one. The gene calls are TRBV18 and TRBJ2-3; 15 bases match TRBD2. CDR3 length: 16 amino acids. Germline CDR1 KGHSH, CDR2 LQKENI. Trimming cost V 1 base and J 6 bases; bases outside gene matches: 2. The CDR3 loop is CASSPQGLAGGDTQYF. The CDR3 region has the DNA TGTGCCAGCTCACCACAGGGACTAGCGGGAGGTGATACGCAGTATTTT.

The rearrangement uses TRBV30 and TRBJ2-7; 10 bases map to TRBD2. The CDR3 is made up of 15 amino acids. The V and J ends lost 3 bases and 1 base, in that order; junction bases with no gene match: 6. CDR1 is GTSNPN, CDR2 SVGIG, per germline (reference sequence). CDR3 loop: CAWSDLLAGSYEQYF. For the CDR3, the DNA is TGTGCCTGGAGCGATTTACTAGCGGGATCCTACGAGCAGTACTTC.

This clone was observed a few times. V and J are TRBV29-1 and TRBJ2-1; unclear D gene. The CDR3 sequence is 14 residues long. Germline values: CDR1 SQVTM, CDR2 ANQGSEA. V was pared by 7 bases and J by 0 bases, with 13 bases between. CDR3 region: CSGCLDFSYNEQFF. The CDR3 DNA sequence: TGCAGCGGGTGCCTAGACTTCTCCTACAATGAGCAGTTCTTC.